This TCR beta chain was obtained from a study of blood T cell repertoires in COVID-19. The overall study: COVID-19 samples from acute and convalescent phases originated in the United States, Italy and Spain. Sources were T cells, B-cell-depleted T cells, or PBMCs; the material itself was cDNA or gDNA.

Original data processing: It was from reference gene primer amplification that nucleated cell counts were estimated. Repertoires were generated with immunoSEQ multiplex PCR, while TCRdb's copy carries only in-frame clones and drops some. The DNA gave D and trimming, while V, J and clone size come from that table. The sample yields some 270,000 clones, 70% to 85% seen once. Seattle patient enrollment occurred during active infection, with longitudinal follow-up thereafter. Trimming took 6 bases from V and 11 from J, leaving 13 bases between them. There are 11 residues in the CDR3. The rearrangement joins TRBV12-3 or TRBV12-4 to TRBJ1-1; D gene ambiguous. This sequence originates from a human donor with COVID-19, enrolled during active disease. The donor label of this sample is uncertain. Material for sequencing was peripheral blood. As DNA, the CDR3 is TGTGCCAGCAGCCTTCGAATCGAGGCTTTCTTT. The encoded protein is CASSLRIEAFF.